These 29 T cell receptor beta chains share one sample of origin, sequenced in a study of blood T cell repertoires in COVID-19. Clones were sequenced by immunoSEQ multiplex PCR, and TCRdb holds only the in-frame ones, with some missing. The data show 150,000 to 200,000 clones, approximately 87% seen once. The sample comprised peripheral blood. These receptors all stem from a man aged 18 to 29 with active or convalescent COVID-19.

This rearrangement joins TRBV29-1 to TRBJ2-5, with 8 bases fitting TRBD1. CDR1 and CDR2 (germline): SQVTM, ANQGSEA. V dropped 7 bases and J dropped 4; count of bases not matched to a gene: 5. The CDR3 length is 12 residues. CDR3 region: CSGTGKSETQYF. CDR3 coding DNA: TGCAGCGGGACAGGGAAGTCAGAGACCCAGTACTTC.

The chain uses TRBV7-9 and TRBJ1-6, with D unclear. V gave up 3 bases and J gave up 4 bases, with 13 bases separating them. Germline CDR1 SEHNR, CDR2 FQNEAQ (reference sequence). CDR3 length: 16 residues. This chain's CDR3 is CASSFFEGIYNSPLHF. The CDR3 region has the DNA TGTGCCAGCAGCTTCTTTGAGGGAATTTATAATTCACCCCTCCACTTT. The variable domain in full, completed from reference TRBV7-9 and TRBJ1-6, reads DTGVSQNPRHKITKRGQNVTFRCDPISEHNRLYWYRQTLGQGPEFLTYFQNEAQLEKSRLLSDRFSAERPKGSFSTLEIQRTEQGDSAMYLCASSFFEGIYNSPLHFGNGTRLTVT.

The rearrangement joins TRBV6-5 to TRBJ1-4, with D hard to call. The CDR3 length is 15 residues. V was shortened by 7 bases and J by 8 bases, with 20 bases between the two germline ends. Germline V gives CDR1 MNHEY, CDR2 SVGAGI. CDR3 DNA: TGTGCCAGCACCCTTGGCGGGGAAGTCAGCGAAAAACTGTTTTTT. Translation: CASTLGGEVSEKLFF.

The CDR3 coding sequence is TGTGCCAGCAGCCCACGGGACAGAAGAAGCTCCTACAATGAGCAGTTCTTC. It encodes CASSPRDRRSSYNEQFF. The chain recombines TRBV7-8 with TRBJ2-1, with 7 nucleotides matching TRBD1. The CDR3 contains 17 residues. Losses at the gene ends were 5 bases for V and 0 bases for J; bases not matched to a gene: 10. Germline V gene lookup returns CDR1 SGHVS and CDR2 FQNEAQ. Full variable domain (outside the CDR3, taken from reference TRBV7-8 and TRBJ2-1): GAGVSQSPRYKVAKRGQDVALRCDPISGHVSLFWYQQALGQGPEFLTYFQNEAQLDKSGLPSDRFFAERPEGSVSTLKIQRTQQEDSAVYLCASSPRDRRSSYNEQFFGPGTRLTVL.

The J gene is TRBJ2-7, the V gene TRBV5-8; 8 bases agree with TRBD1. CDR3 length equals 13 residues. CDR1 is SGHTS and CDR2 is YDEGEE in the germline V gene. Germline trimming cut 0 bases from V and 5 bases from J; bases unmatched to any gene: 1. CDR3 in amino acids: CASSLGQGNEQYV. The CDR3 DNA reads as TGTGCCAGCAGCTTGGGACAGGGGAACGAGCAGTACGTC.

The chain is built from TRBV7-8 and TRBJ2-5; D is undetermined. Germline V gene data show CDR1 as SGHVS and CDR2 as FQNEAQ. The CDR3 is 13 amino acids. Trimming cost V 1 base and J 4 bases, with 7 bases left between them. The CDR3 DNA reads as TGTGCCAGCAGCTTAGGGCGGATAGAGACCCAGTACTTC. As protein: CASSLGRIETQYF.

Only a few counts were recorded for this clone. The rearrangement uses TRBV29-1 and TRBJ1-1; D not certain. The germline V gene encodes CDR1 SQVTM and CDR2 ANQGSEA. The CDR3 has 13 residues. Deletions cut 1 base from V and 1 base from J, with 7 bases between. The CDR3 protein is CSVEGTENTEAFF. For the CDR3, the DNA is TGCAGCGTTGAAGGGACTGAGAACACTGAAGCTTTCTTT.

The chain has TRBV11-2 and TRBJ2-1, with 9 bases fitting TRBD2. CDR1 and CDR2 from the germline V gene are SGHAT and FQNNGV. With V trimmed by 7 bases and J by 3 bases, 7 bases remained unmatched. The CDR3 runs 15 residues. The CDR3 loop is CASTPAGGGYNEQFF. Here the CDR3 DNA reads TGTGCCAGCACCCCAGCGGGAGGTGGCTACAATGAGCAGTTCTTC.

V is TRBV6-2 or TRBV6-3 and J is TRBJ2-7; D gene ambiguous. V was trimmed by 5 bases and J by 4 bases, leaving 6 bases between them. Germline loops: CDR1 MNHEY, CDR2 SVGEGT. The CDR3 has 11 residues. The CDR3 reads CASSTQYEQYF. DNA for the CDR3: TGTGCCAGCAGTACCCAGTACGAGCAGTACTTC.

This chain connects TRBV7-9 to TRBJ1-2; D might be TRBD1 (6 bases). The CDR3 has 15 residues. The V gene's germline CDR1 is SEHNR and CDR2 FQNEAQ (reference sequence). V was pared by 5 bases and J by 6 bases, with 19 bases between. In nucleotides, the CDR3 is TGTGCCAGCAGCCTCACCCAGACAGGAGCAGATGGCTACACCTTC. As protein: CASSLTQTGADGYTF.

J is TRBJ1-6 and V is TRBV28, with D possibly matching TRBD1 (6 bases). Germline V lookup: CDR1 MDHEN, CDR2 SYDVKM. V was shortened by 5 bases and J by 8 bases, with 16 bases between the two germline ends. The length of the CDR3 is 15 residues. This CDR3 is CASSRLDSEDSPLHF. As DNA, the CDR3 is TGTGCCAGCAGTCGCTTGGACAGTGAGGATTCACCCCTCCACTTT.

The V call is TRBV4-1, the J call TRBJ1-1, with unresolved D. V dropped 1 base and J dropped 3 bases, with 6 bases sitting between them. The CDR3 extends over 13 amino acids. Germline loops: CDR1 MGHRA, CDR2 YSYEKL. The CDR3 sequence is CASSQGPYTEAFF. The CDR3 DNA sequence: TGCGCCAGCAGCCAAGGGCCCTACACTGAAGCTTTCTTT.

This clone has a handful of counts. The chain uses TRBV6-5 and TRBJ2-7; a possible D gene is TRBD1 (6 bases). The V and J ends lost 8 bases and 3 bases respectively, with 11 bases between them. Germline V gene sequence: CDR1 MNHEY, CDR2 SVGAGI. The CDR3 totals 12 residues. The CDR3 is CASQGQLYEQYV. The CDR3 DNA reads as TGTGCCAGCCAAGGACAGCTCTACGAGCAGTACGTC.

The chain has TRBV6-5 and TRBJ1-1; D is unclear. Germline CDR1 is MNHEY and CDR2 is SVGAGI. This CDR3 contains 14 residues. V was pared by 7 bases and J by 2 bases, with 14 bases between. The CDR3 DNA is TGTGCCAGCACCTACGACAATGGAAACACTGAAGCTTTCTTT. This gives the protein CASTYDNGNTEAFF.

The rearrangement uses TRBV5-1 and TRBJ2-7, with D unclear. Germline V gene lookup returns CDR1 SGHRS and CDR2 YFSETQ. Trimming removed 0 bases at V and 3 bases at J, with 10 bases between. This CDR3 has 14 amino acids. In nucleotides, the CDR3 is TGCGCCAGCAGCTTGGCCGGCAGGATCTACGAGCAGTACGTC. Protein product: CASSLAGRIYEQYV.

This clone was seen only a few times. The chain uses TRBV7-9 and TRBJ2-7; the match to TRBD1 covers 7 bases. This CDR3 is built from 15 residues. J gave up 5 bases and V 3 bases, and 10 bases lay outside the gene matches. The germline CDR1 and CDR2 sequences are SEHNR and FQNEAQ (reference sequence). The CDR3 DNA sequence: TGTGCCAGCAGCTTTGGACAGGTTCTGAGTGACGAGCAGTACTTC. Translating it yields CASSFGQVLSDEQYF.

The gene calls are TRBV3-1 (or the pseudogene TRBV3-2) and TRBJ1-2; TRBD1 aligns across 8 bases. V lost 6 bases and J lost 6; bases outside the gene matches: 6. From germline, CDR1 is LGHDT and CDR2 YNNKEL (reference sequence). CDR3 size: 13 residues. The CDR3 spells CASRYRGEDGYTF. In nucleotides, the CDR3 is TGTGCCAGCAGATACAGGGGGGAGGATGGCTACACCTTC.

The chain links TRBV19 to TRBJ2-6, with D unclear. The germline gives CDR1 LNHDA, CDR2 SQIVND (reference sequence). Trimming removed 5 bases at V and 0 bases at J, with 8 bases between. The CDR3 consists of 15 residues. The CDR3 DNA sequence: TGTGCCAGTAGTCCCCAGCGCTCTGGGGCCAACGTCCTGACTTTC. It translates to CASSPQRSGANVLTF.

The V gene is TRBV12-3 or TRBV12-4, the J gene TRBJ2-3, with D maybe TRBD1 (5 bases). V lost 6 bases and J 5 bases, leaving 12 bases between the germline ends. This CDR3 contains 13 residues. CDR3 residues: CASSPGQGDTQYF. CDR3 nucleotide sequence: TGTGCCAGCAGCCCCGGACAAGGAGATACGCAGTATTTT.

The J gene is TRBJ2-1, the V gene TRBV11-2, with 8 bases identical to TRBD2. The trim removed 7 bases at V and 1 base at J, leaving 9 bases unmatched. The CDR3 has 16 residues. Germline V CDR1 and CDR2: SGHAT, FQNNGV. CDR3 DNA: TGTGCCAGCACCGGGGGGGCTAGCGGTTCCTACAATGAGCAGTTCTTC. Translated: CASTGGASGSYNEQFF.

This sequence joins TRBV3-1 (or the pseudogene TRBV3-2) and TRBJ2-1; the D is unclear. Trimming left V 1 base short and J 5 bases short, with 12 bases between. This CDR3 is built from 15 residues. The V gene's germline CDR1 is LGHDT and CDR2 YNNKEL (reference sequence). The CDR3 coding sequence is TGTGCCAGCAGCCAAGGACTTTCTAAAGACAATGAGCAGTTCTTC. It is translated as CASSQGLSKDNEQFF.

The chain has TRBV5-4 and TRBJ2-3, with 10 bases that match TRBD1. The CDR3 is 16 residues long. Germline CDR1 is SGHNT and CDR2 is YYREEE (reference sequence). Unmatched junction bases numbered 8, after V lost 4 bases and J lost 3 bases. In DNA form, the CDR3 reads TGTGCCAGCAGCGACGACAGGGGGCTGTTGACAGATACGCAGTATTTT. Its protein product is CASSDDRGLLTDTQYF.

The gene calls are TRBV5-4 and TRBJ2-5, with 7 bases matching TRBD1. The J segment lost 2 bases and the V segment lost 0 bases, leaving 1 base of the junction unmatched. Per germline, CDR1 SGHNT and CDR2 YYREEE (reference sequence). The CDR3 is made up of 14 amino acids. For the CDR3, the DNA is TGTGCCAGCAGCTTGGGGGGACAGCAAGAGACCCAGTACTTC. Amino acid sequence: CASSLGGQQETQYF.

The chain has TRBV11-2 and TRBJ1-6; no clear D gene. V lost 7 bases and J 9 bases, leaving 22 bases between the germline ends. Per germline, CDR1 SGHAT and CDR2 FQNNGV. The CDR3 covers 16 residues. The CDR3: CASTLTQLIRGSPLHF. DNA for the CDR3: TGTGCCAGCACCCTGACCCAGCTCATCCGGGGTTCACCCCTCCACTTT.

The V and J genes are TRBV28 and TRBJ1-2; D perhaps matches TRBD1 (5 bases). Germline V gene data show CDR1 as MDHEN and CDR2 as SYDVKM. With 4 bases removed from V and 5 bases from J, the gap between germline ends came to 8 bases. This CDR3 has 12 amino acids. Here the CDR3 reads CASSWQGYGYTF. CDR3 nucleotide sequence: TGTGCCAGCAGTTGGCAGGGATATGGCTACACCTTC.

The J gene is TRBJ1-5, the V gene TRBV6-2 or TRBV6-3, with a tentative D call TRBD1 (6 bases). Looked up from germline, CDR1 is MNHEY and CDR2 is SVGEGT. This CDR3 comprises 15 residues. Deletions cut 0 bases from V and 6 bases from J, with 12 bases between. DNA for the CDR3: TGTGCCAGCAGTTACTCCGACAGGAGAGGTCAGCCCCAGCATTTT. This sequence encodes CASSYSDRRGQPQHF.

The genes are TRBV5-1 and TRBJ2-7; D gene ambiguous. From germline, CDR1 is SGHRS and CDR2 YFSETQ. The CDR3 has 14 residues. The V end was cut by 0 bases, the J end by 1 base, with 8 bases between. CDR3 coding DNA: TGCGCCAGCAGCTTGGGGCACCAGTCCTACGAGCAGTACTTC. Its protein is CASSLGHQSYEQYF.

The chain is built from TRBV19 and TRBJ1-2; D gene ambiguous. The CDR3 totals 12 residues. V dropped 7 bases and J dropped 4 bases, with 10 bases sitting between them. From germline, CDR1 is LNHDA and CDR2 SQIVND (reference sequence). The CDR3 protein is CASKETVYGYTF. CDR3 in DNA: TGTGCCAGTAAAGAAACAGTCTATGGCTACACCTTC.

The chain employs TRBV28 and TRBJ1-4, with a tentative D call TRBD1 (5 bases). This CDR3 is 13 amino acids long. Per the germline V gene, CDR1 is MDHEN and CDR2 is SYDVKM. V lost 8 bases, J lost 2 bases, and 9 bases lay in between. The CDR3 DNA reads TGTGCCAGCTTAGGGGTTACTAATGAAAAACTGTTTTTT. Its protein is CASLGVTNEKLFF.